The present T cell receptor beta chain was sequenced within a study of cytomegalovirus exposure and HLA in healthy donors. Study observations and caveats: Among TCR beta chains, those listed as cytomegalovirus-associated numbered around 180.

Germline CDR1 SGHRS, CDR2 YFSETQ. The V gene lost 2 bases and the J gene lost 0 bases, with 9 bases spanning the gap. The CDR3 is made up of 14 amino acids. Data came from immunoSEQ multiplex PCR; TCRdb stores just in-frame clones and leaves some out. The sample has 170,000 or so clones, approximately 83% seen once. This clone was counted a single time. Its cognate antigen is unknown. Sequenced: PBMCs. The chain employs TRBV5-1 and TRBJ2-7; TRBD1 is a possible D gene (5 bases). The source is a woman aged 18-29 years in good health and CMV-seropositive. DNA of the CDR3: TGCGCCAGCAGCTTTACAGGAGACTCCTACGAGCAGTACTTC. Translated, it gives CASSFTGDSYEQYF.